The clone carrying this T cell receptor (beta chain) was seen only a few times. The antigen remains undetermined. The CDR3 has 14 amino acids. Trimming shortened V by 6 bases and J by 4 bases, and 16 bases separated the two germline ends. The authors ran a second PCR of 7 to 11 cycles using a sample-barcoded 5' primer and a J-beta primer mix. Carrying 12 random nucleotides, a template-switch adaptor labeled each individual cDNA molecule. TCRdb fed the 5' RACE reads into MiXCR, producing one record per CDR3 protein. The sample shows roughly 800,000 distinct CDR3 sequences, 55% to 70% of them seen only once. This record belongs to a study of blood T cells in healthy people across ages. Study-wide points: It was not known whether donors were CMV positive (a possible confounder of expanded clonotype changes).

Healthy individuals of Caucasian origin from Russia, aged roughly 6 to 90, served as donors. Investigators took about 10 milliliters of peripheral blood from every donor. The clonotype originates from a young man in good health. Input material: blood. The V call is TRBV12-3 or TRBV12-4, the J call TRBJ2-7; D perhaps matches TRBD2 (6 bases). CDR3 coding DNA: TGTGCCAGCAGCGTAGGGGCTAGCGCTTACGAGCAGTACTTC. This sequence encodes CASSVGASAYEQYF.